The source of this T cell receptor (beta chain) is a study of CD8 T cells in ankylosing spondylitis. Findings and limits, study-wide: There were earlier reports of some motif variants in reactive arthritis synovial fluid and blood. Blood from ankylosing spondylitis patients appeared to carry a characteristic roughly 8-variant TCR beta motif.

It was by quantitative 5'-RACE with molecular barcodes that TCR beta libraries were made. TCRdb re-called the 5' RACE reads through MiXCR, storing one row per CDR3 protein. The sample has 90,000 to 120,000 distinct CDR3 sequences; about 24% are singletons. The germline V gene encodes CDR1 SGHTA and CDR2 FQGNSA. This CDR3 contains 11 residues. V gave up 5 bases and J gave up 9 bases, with 8 bases separating them. In this sample, this clonotype turned up a few times. The antigen is unknown. This chain links TRBV7-2 with TRBJ2-1, with D possibly being TRBD2 (6 bases). Sequencing used synovial fluid, either unsorted or a sorted T cell fraction (not recorded which). The clonotype comes from a male donor with ankylosing spondylitis. In DNA form, the CDR3 reads TGTGCCAGCAGCCTCGGGGGTGAGCAGTTCTTC. The encoded protein is CASSLGGEQFF.